Presented here are 12 T cell receptor beta chains from one specimen sequenced in a study of T cells after yellow fever vaccination. TCRdb re-called the 5' RACE reads with MiXCR, one entry per CDR3 protein. Of under 50,000 distinct CDR3 sequences listed, just under 6.5% are singletons. The sequencing used PBMCs, either bulk or a sorted T-cell subset (CD4+, CD8+, memory, or dextramer-sorted; not recorded which), collected 45 days after the yellow fever booster vaccination. The receptors were gathered from a man aged 30 to 39 who received the YFV17D yellow fever vaccine.

This clonotype was found many times. The chain couples TRBV12-3 or TRBV12-4 to TRBJ2-7, with D perhaps matching TRBD1 (6 bases). The CDR3 sequence is 14 residues long. V was trimmed by 5 bases and J by 2 bases, leaving 13 bases between them. The CDR3 bases are TGTGCCAGCAGTCGTGACAGGTCAGCCTACGAGCAGTACTTC. It codes for CASSRDRSAYEQYF.

This clonotype was detected many times. The genes are TRBV5-4 and TRBJ1-2; perhaps TRBD1 as D (5 bases). Trimming removed 5 bases at V and 4 bases at J, with 15 bases between. Germline values: CDR1 SGHNT, CDR2 YYREEE (reference sequence). The CDR3 covers 14 residues. The CDR3 spells CASSRDPRGYGYTF. CDR3 bases: TGTGCCAGCAGTCGGGACCCGAGGGGCTATGGCTACACCTTC.

This clonotype was detected only a few times. The chain recombines TRBV20-1 with TRBJ2-3; D not resolved. The CDR3 runs 15 residues. Between the trimmed V and J ends, which lost 1 base and 0 bases, there was a span of 11 bases. CDR1 DFQATT and CDR2 SNEGSKA come from the germline V gene (reference sequence). For the CDR3, the DNA is TGCAGTGCTAGAGGCGGATCTACTAGCACAGATACGCAGTATTTT. This translates into CSARGGSTSTDTQYF.

This clonotype was counted between two and nine times. The chain's CDR3 is CASSVHSDEQFF. CDR3 coding DNA: TGTGCCAGCAGCGTACATAGCGATGAGCAGTTCTTC. The rearrangement links TRBV9 to TRBJ2-1; D might be TRBD2 (5 bases). CDR3 size: 12 residues. The V end lost 1 base, the J end lost 8 bases, and 7 bases lay between the germline ends. CDR1 is SGDLS, CDR2 YYNGEE, per germline.

Comment on this clonotype: This may arise from a read error, as a much more abundant clone is one base away. The chain recombines TRBV7-9 with TRBJ2-1; 7 nucleotides line up with TRBD2. CDR1 and CDR2 from the germline V gene are SEHNR and FQNEAQ (reference sequence). Trimming removed 4 bases from V and 13 bases from J; junction bases left unmatched: 13. The CDR3 is 14 amino acids. The DNA of the CDR3 is TGTGCCAGCAGCTCAACCACCAGGACTAGATTACAGTTCTTC. Amino acids: CASSSTTRTRLQFF.

In this sample, this clonotype turned up many times. The chain employs TRBV5-1 and TRBJ1-1; D ambiguous. The length of the CDR3 is 12 residues. Trimming took 3 bases from V and 8 from J, leaving 11 bases between them. Germline CDR1 is SGHRS and CDR2 is YFSETQ. The CDR3 DNA is TGCGCCAGCAGCTCCTTACTGGGAGAAGCTTTCTTT. It encodes CASSSLLGEAFF.

This clonotype came up many times. The chain recombines TRBV11-2 with TRBJ2-7; 7 bases align to TRBD1. Germline loops: CDR1 SGHAT, CDR2 FQNNGV. The CDR3 covers 13 residues. Germline trimming cut 3 bases from V and 9 bases from J; bases unmatched to any gene: 8. The CDR3 DNA reads as TGTGCCAGCAGCTTGTACAGGGGTTTGGTGCAGTACTTC. This translates into CASSLYRGLVQYF.

This clonotype came up a few times. The J gene is TRBJ2-5, the V gene TRBV20-1; 10 bases match TRBD2. With 2 bases clipped from V and 5 bases from J, the junction kept 8 bases outside the gene matches. The CDR3 sequence is 15 residues long. Germline V CDR1 and CDR2: DFQATT, SNEGSKA (reference sequence). The chain's CDR3 is CSARPYLAGDETQYF. For the CDR3, the DNA is TGCAGTGCTAGACCTTATCTAGCGGGAGATGAGACCCAGTACTTC.

In its sample, this clonotype was seen a few times. The chain employs TRBV19 and TRBJ1-2; tentatively, D is TRBD1 (6 bases). This CDR3 has 13 amino acids. From germline, CDR1 is LNHDA and CDR2 SQIVND (reference sequence). V gave up 6 bases and J gave up 4 bases, with 12 bases separating them. CDR3 amino acids: CASRRGTFYGYTF. CDR3 DNA sequence: TGTGCCAGTAGACGAGGGACATTCTATGGCTACACCTTC.

The chain uses TRBV3-1 and TRBJ1-1; the D is unclear. Germline CDR1 LGHDT, CDR2 YNNKEL (reference sequence). V dropped 1 base and J dropped 7 bases, with 7 bases sitting between them. This CDR3 has 12 residues. CDR3 sequence reads: CASSQAGNEAFF. DNA of the CDR3: TGTGCCAGCAGCCAAGCGGGAAATGAAGCTTTCTTT.

V gene TRBV29-1 combines with J gene TRBJ2-1; 8 bases are a match to TRBD2. CDR1 is SQVTM, CDR2 ANQGSEA, per germline. The CDR3 covers 12 residues. Trimming cost V 8 bases and J 6 bases; bases outside gene matches: 6. For the CDR3, the DNA is TGCAGCTCACGCACTAGCGGCAATGAGCAGTTCTTC. Encoded protein: CSSRTSGNEQFF.

This clonotype was recorded many times. The chain is built from TRBV24-1 and TRBJ2-1; TRBD2 aligns across 11 bases. J gave up 7 bases and V 4 bases, and 5 bases lay outside the gene matches. The CDR3 extends over 15 amino acids. In germline, CDR1 is KGHDR, CDR2 SFDVKD. The CDR3 sequence: CATSDPTSGRNEQFF. For the CDR3, the DNA is TGTGCCACCAGTGACCCTACTAGCGGGAGAAATGAGCAGTTCTTC.